A single sample gave rise to the 9 T cell receptor beta chains below, sequenced in a study of Tregs in tolerant kidney transplant recipients (dated 2019 in TCRdb). What the time point label conveys for this sample: blood sample drawn before combined kidney and bone marrow transplant. The method was the immunoSEQ multiplex PCR assay. TCRdb re-hosts the immuneACCESS table, in-frame sequences only. Its copies lack some clones; in the studies checked, an unresolved V gene accounts for under half of them, and the cause for the rest is not known. This sample has about 66,000 clones in its table, and roughly 90% of those were observed once. The biggest ten clones account for around 9.9% of the sample. This sample comprised CD8+ T cells from blood, obtained before the transplant. The source is a human donor who received a combined kidney and bone marrow transplant.

The chain uses TRBV9 and TRBJ2-3; the match to TRBD2 covers 7 bases. Germline V gene sequence: CDR1 SGDLS, CDR2 YYNGEE. The V gene end was trimmed by 6 bases and the J gene end by 2 bases; junction bases not matched to a gene: 15. This CDR3 comprises 17 residues. The chain's CDR3 is CASNLHPASGTTDTQYF. The CDR3 DNA reads TGTGCCAGCAACCTTCACCCGGCTAGCGGAACCACAGATACGCAGTATTTT.

The rearrangement uses TRBV11-3 and TRBJ2-7; D unclear. V dropped 9 bases and J dropped 4 bases, with 13 bases sitting between them. The CDR3 is 12 amino acids. Looked up from germline, CDR1 is SGHNT and CDR2 is YENEEA. The CDR3 reads CASGYPGYEQYF. DNA for the CDR3: TGTGCCAGTGGTTATCCCGGGTACGAGCAGTACTTC.

This chain connects TRBV28 to TRBJ1-5; D ambiguous. This CDR3 region has 14 residues. The ends were cut back, 6 bases at V and 0 bases at J, with 9 bases in the middle. Looked up from germline, CDR1 is MDHEN and CDR2 is SYDVKM. The CDR3 protein is CASRGQASNQPQHF. The CDR3 DNA sequence: TGTGCCAGCAGGGGTCAGGCTAGCAATCAGCCCCAGCATTTT.

V usage is TRBV9 and J usage is TRBJ2-6; no clear D. Germline values: CDR1 SGDLS, CDR2 YYNGEE. Trimming left V 5 bases short and J 0 bases short, with 3 bases between. The CDR3 contains 13 residues. CDR3 in amino acids: CASSYSGANVLTF. The DNA of the CDR3 is TGTGCCAGCAGTTACTCTGGGGCCAACGTCCTGACTTTC.

Remarks on this clone: This specimen includes other DNA sequences encoding the same CDR3. The V call is TRBV4-1, the J call TRBJ2-7; 7 bases map to TRBD1. CDR3 size: 14 residues. With V trimmed by 6 bases and J by 2 bases, 7 bases remained unmatched. Germline CDR1 and CDR2: MGHRA and YSYEKL. The CDR3 region is CASSQGTATYEQYF. The CDR3 coding sequence is TGCGCCAGCAGTCAGGGGACAGCCACCTACGAGCAGTACTTC.

The chain couples TRBV2 to TRBJ2-7; 9 bases fit TRBD1. Germline lookup yields CDR1 SNHLY and CDR2 FYNNEI. V lost 3 bases to trimming and J lost 3 bases; unmatched junction nucleotides: 6. The CDR3 is made up of 15 amino acids. For the CDR3, the DNA is TGTGCCAGCAGTGAGGGATGGACAGGGGACTACGAGCAGTACTTC. This codes for CASSEGWTGDYEQYF.

V usage is TRBV16 and J usage is TRBJ2-7; 7 bases are shared with TRBD1. The CDR3 is 15 amino acids. V trimming: 2 bases; J trimming: 2 bases; junction bases outside the gene matches: 6. Germline CDR1 is KGHSY and CDR2 is FQNENV. The CDR3 protein is CASSQSTTGTYEQYF. The CDR3 DNA is TGTGCCAGCAGCCAAAGTACGACAGGGACCTACGAGCAGTACTTC.

This chain uses TRBV5-1 with TRBJ2-7, with TRBD1 as a possible D gene (5 bases). This CDR3 region has 13 residues. Trimming took 0 bases from V and 6 from J, leaving 10 bases between them. The germline CDR1 and CDR2 sequences are SGHRS and YFSETQ. The CDR3 region is CASSLGQGAEQYF. The CDR3 DNA follows: TGCGCCAGCAGCTTGGGGCAGGGTGCCGAGCAGTACTTC.

V and J are TRBV7-3 and TRBJ2-1; TRBD2 aligns across 8 bases. Germline CDR1 SGHTA, CDR2 FQGTGA. The CDR3 consists of 16 residues. Unmatched junction bases numbered 3, after V lost 2 bases and J lost 0 bases. For the CDR3, the DNA is TGTGCCAGCAGCTTAGCGGGAGGCCCCTCCTACAATGAGCAGTTCTTC. Its protein is CASSLAGGPSYNEQFF.